What follows are 16 T cell receptor beta chains derived from one specimen sequenced in a study of CD8+CD57+ T cells in acquired aplastic anemia. Genomic DNA was employed as the template in profiling TCR beta VDJ and CDR3. TCRdb fed the reads into MiXCR, producing one record per CDR3 protein. The table records 250,000 to 350,000 distinct CDR3 sequences, 56% of them present only once. Sequenced sample: sorted CD4+, CD8+, or CD8+CD57+ T cells (not recorded which) from PBMCs. The receptors here all came from a human donor with severe aplastic anemia or a healthy control (not recorded which).

The table lists this clonotype with many counts. The chain has TRBV9 and TRBJ2-4, with D uncertain. The germline V gene has CDR1 SGDLS and CDR2 YYNGEE. The V end lost 0 bases, the J end lost 7 bases, and 11 bases lay between the germline ends. The CDR3 spans 14 residues. This CDR3 is CASSVDGSANIQYF. In DNA, the CDR3 is TGTGCCAGCAGCGTAGATGGCTCGGCCAACATTCAGTACTTC. Together with reference TRBV9 and TRBJ2-4, the CDR3 gives the full variable domain: DSGVTQTPKHLITATGQRVTLRCSPRSGDLSVYWYQQSLDQGLQFLIQYYNGEERAKGNILERFSAQQFPDLHSELNLSSLELGDSALYFCASSVDGSANIQYFGAGTRLSVL.

The chain joins TRBV25-1 to TRBJ1-1, with unresolved D. V was shortened by 5 bases and J by 3 bases, with 13 bases between the two germline ends. There are 14 residues in the CDR3. Germline values: CDR1 MGHDK, CDR2 SYGVNS. The CDR3 is CASSLMGRDTEAFF. DNA for the CDR3: TGTGCCAGCAGTCTCATGGGCCGGGACACTGAAGCTTTCTTT.

This clonotype was found many times. The J gene is TRBJ2-2, the V gene TRBV15; maybe TRBD1 (5 bases). The CDR3 contains 17 residues. The germline V gene has CDR1 LNHNV and CDR2 YYDKDF (reference sequence). Trimming shortened V by 3 bases and J by 1 base, and 15 bases separated the two germline ends. The CDR3 nucleotides are TGTGCCACCAGCAGGGAGACAGTCGTAGTGAACACCGGGGAGCTGTTTTTT. Translation gives CATSRETVVVNTGELFF. Variable domain in full (rest from reference TRBV15 and TRBJ2-2): DAMVIQNPRYQVTQFGKPVTLSCSQTLNHNVMYWYQQKSSQAPKLLFHYYDKDFNNEADTPDNFQSRRPNTSFCFLDIRSPGLGDTAMYLCATSRETVVVNTGELFFGEGSRLTVL.

CDR3 residues: CASSAGGTDTQYF. The CDR3, as DNA: TGTGCCTCCTCGGCCGGTGGCACAGATACGCAGTATTTT. The V call is TRBV10-3, the J call TRBJ2-3; D gene unclear. CDR3 length: 13 residues. Germline V CDR1 and CDR2: ENHRY, SYGVKD. V lost 11 bases and J lost 1, with 13 bases in between.

This chain uses TRBV7-7 with TRBJ2-2; unclear D gene. Between the trimmed V and J ends, which lost 2 bases and 2 bases, there was a span of 9 bases. The germline CDR1 and CDR2 sequences are SSHAT and FNYEAQ (reference sequence). This CDR3 is built from 15 residues. The CDR3 nucleotides read TGTGCCAGCAGCTTACTGGCGGAAAACACCGGGGAGCTGTTTTTT. Translated: CASSLLAENTGELFF.

Only a few counts were recorded for this clonotype. This may stem from a read error, because a much larger clone lies one nucleotide away. The CDR3 end shows no conserved phenylalanine or tryptophan, and so a read error is likely. V usage is TRBV24-1 and J usage is TRBJ2-7; 7 bases map to TRBD1. The germline CDR1 and CDR2 sequences are KGHDR and SFDVKD. V was pared by 11 bases and J by 3 bases, with 9 bases of the junction left unmatched. CDR3 length: 13 residues. CDR3 sequence: CAKRPGQSYEQYL. Written as DNA, the CDR3 is TGTGCCAAAAGACCGGGACAGAGCTACGAGCAGTACCTC.

V usage is TRBV7-2 and J usage is TRBJ2-1; 7 positions match TRBD2. Trimming at V came to 5 bases and at J to 8 bases, leaving 12 bases not matched to a gene. Germline CDR1 and CDR2: SGHTA and FQGNSA. The CDR3 spans 15 residues. The chain's CDR3 is CASSDPRGEYDEQFF. The CDR3 nucleotides read TGTGCCAGCAGCGACCCTCGGGGGGAGTACGATGAGCAGTTCTTC.

In its sample, this clonotype was seen once. The rearrangement joins TRBV12-3 or TRBV12-4 to TRBJ2-7, with TRBD2 matching 8 bases. The V gene end was trimmed by 4 bases and the J gene end by 4 bases; junction bases not matched to a gene: 3. The CDR3 consists of 13 residues. CDR3 region: CASSWTSRYEQYF. CDR3 bases: TGTGCCAGCAGTTGGACTAGCAGGTACGAGCAGTACTTC.

This chain uses TRBV10-3 with TRBJ1-2; possibly TRBD1 for D (5 bases). The germline V and J ends were trimmed by 4 bases and 4 bases, with 16 bases remaining between them. CDR1 ENHRY and CDR2 SYGVKD come from the germline V gene. The CDR3 contains 15 residues. CDR3 residues: CAISGTAGGIYGYTF. Here the CDR3 DNA reads TGTGCCATCAGTGGTACAGCCGGGGGTATCTATGGCTACACCTTC.

V usage is TRBV5-1 and J usage is TRBJ2-3, with D hard to call. This CDR3 comprises 14 residues. V lost 0 bases, J lost 0 bases, and 5 bases lay in between. The V gene's germline CDR1 is SGHRS and CDR2 YFSETQ. Here the CDR3 DNA reads TGCGCCAGCAGCTTGGAGGTCAGCACAGATACGCAGTATTTT. Its translation is CASSLEVSTDTQYF.

The chain joins TRBV30 to TRBJ1-2; D is undetermined. The V and J ends lost 4 bases and 10 bases respectively, with 13 bases between them. The CDR3 is 11 amino acids. CDR1 GTSNPN and CDR2 SVGIG come from the germline V gene (reference sequence). CDR3 region: CAWMENRYYTF. CDR3 DNA: TGTGCCTGGATGGAGAACCGATACTACACCTTC.

This clonotype was seen more than once but under ten times. The chain uses TRBV12-3 or TRBV12-4 and TRBJ1-2; TRBD1 matches 10 bases. The length of the CDR3 is 13 residues. V shed 7 bases, J shed 6 bases, and the junction held 5 bases outside the gene matches. CDR3 amino acids: CASNADRGNGYTF. Here the CDR3 DNA reads TGTGCCAGCAACGCGGACAGGGGGAATGGCTACACCTTC.

This clonotype occurred many times. The rearrangement links TRBV11-3 to TRBJ2-3; the D is unclear. The CDR3 covers 14 residues. The germline V and J ends were trimmed by 4 bases and 0 bases, with 8 bases remaining between them. CDR1 and CDR2 (germline): SGHNT, YENEEA. The DNA for the CDR3 is TGTGCCAGCAGCTCGTCCTCTAGCACAGATACGCAGTATTTT. It is translated as CASSSSSSTDTQYF.

Many counts were recorded for this clonotype. V usage is TRBV6-5 and J usage is TRBJ1-1; the D gene is possibly TRBD1 (5 bases). This CDR3 has 13 amino acids. CDR1 and CDR2 from the germline V gene are MNHEY and SVGAGI. V lost 6 bases to trimming and J lost 3 bases, with 11 bases between them. The CDR3 region is CASRTGGYTEAFF. CDR3 nucleotides: TGTGCCAGCAGGACGGGGGGATACACTGAAGCTTTCTTT.

The chain is built from TRBV20-1 and TRBJ2-7, with D perhaps matching TRBD1 or TRBD2 (6 bases each). Germline CDR1 and CDR2: DFQATT and SNEGSKA (reference sequence). The V end was cut by 0 bases, the J end by 5 bases, with 11 bases between. The CDR3 totals 13 residues. The CDR3 nucleotides read TGCAGTGCTAGAGATGGGGGGCGGCACGAGCAGTACTTC. This gives the protein CSARDGGRHEQYF.

The chain couples TRBV7-9 to TRBJ2-2, with 13 bases matching TRBD2. Germline values: CDR1 SEHNR, CDR2 FQNEAQ (reference sequence). The J segment lost 7 bases and the V segment lost 4 bases, leaving 12 bases of the junction unmatched. The CDR3 totals 18 residues. CDR3 region: CASSSLTSGRSGGGELFF. The CDR3 DNA reads as TGTGCCAGCAGCTCCTTGACTAGCGGGAGGTCTGGCGGCGGGGAGCTGTTTTTT.